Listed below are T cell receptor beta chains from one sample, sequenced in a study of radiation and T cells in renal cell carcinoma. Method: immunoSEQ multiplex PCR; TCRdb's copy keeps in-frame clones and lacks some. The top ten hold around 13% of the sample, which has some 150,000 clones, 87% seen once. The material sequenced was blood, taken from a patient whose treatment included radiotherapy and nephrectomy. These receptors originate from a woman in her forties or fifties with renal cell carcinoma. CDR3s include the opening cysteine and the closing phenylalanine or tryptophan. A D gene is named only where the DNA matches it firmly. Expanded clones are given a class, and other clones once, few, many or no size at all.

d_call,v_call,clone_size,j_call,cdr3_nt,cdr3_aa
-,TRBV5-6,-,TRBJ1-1,TGTGCCAGCAGCTTGGAGGGCAGGGAGACTGAAGCTTTCTTT,CASSLEGRETEAFF
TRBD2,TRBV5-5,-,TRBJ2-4,TGTGCCAGCAGCTTGGGAGCCGTTAGCGGGGGGTACAAAAACATTCAGTACTTC,CASSLGAVSGGYKNIQYF
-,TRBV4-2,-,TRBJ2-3,TGTGCCAGCAGCCAAGGGCTACAGGATACGCAGTATTTT,CASSQGLQDTQYF
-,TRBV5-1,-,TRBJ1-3,TGCGCCAGCAGCTTGGCCGGCCCGTCGTGGGGTAACACCATATATTTT,CASSLAGPSWGNTIYF
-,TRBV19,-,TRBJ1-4,TGTGCCAGTAGTATGGGTCCCCCGGCCGCAACTAATGAAAAACTGTTTTTT,CASSMGPPAATNEKLFF
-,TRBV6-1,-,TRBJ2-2,TGTGCCAGCAGTGCTCGGACTCAGAACACCGGGGAGCTGTTTTTT,CASSARTQNTGELFF
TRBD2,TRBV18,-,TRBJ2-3,TGTGCCAGCTCACTCCCTGGCGGGGGTGCCCATACGCAGTATTTT,CASSLPGGGAHTQYF
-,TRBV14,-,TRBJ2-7,TGTGCCAGCAGCCAAACTTGGAGTTCAGGGGCGAACGAGCAGTACTTC,CASSQTWSSGANEQYF
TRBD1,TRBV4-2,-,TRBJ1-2,TGTGCCAGCAGCCAAGATCAAGGAGCAGGGGGCGTCGGTGGCTACACCTTC,CASSQDQGAGGVGGYTF
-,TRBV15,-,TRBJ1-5,TGTGCCACCAGCAGAGAATTTGAGCGGCCCTCGCTCAATCAGCCCCAGCATTTT,CATSREFERPSLNQPQHF
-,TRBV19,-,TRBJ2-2,TGTGCCAGTAGGACTAGGTCTAACGGGGAGCTGTTTTTT,CASRTRSNGELFF
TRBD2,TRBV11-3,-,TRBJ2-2,TGTGCCAGCAGCTTGGGACTAGGGAACGGGGAGCTGTTTTTT,CASSLGLGNGELFF
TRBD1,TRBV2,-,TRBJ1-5,TGTGCCACCACAGGGGGCCTTAATCAGCCCCAGCATTTT,CATTGGLNQPQHF
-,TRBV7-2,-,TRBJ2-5,TGTGCCAGCAGCTTAGTGATCCAAGAGACCCAGTACTTC,CASSLVIQETQYF
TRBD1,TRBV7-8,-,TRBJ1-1,TGTGCCAGCAGCCGCCGGGACAGGGGATCGAACACTGAAGCTTTCTTT,CASSRRDRGSNTEAFF
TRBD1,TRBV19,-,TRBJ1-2,TGTGCCAGTAGTTATAACAGGGACAGGGTGAACTATGGCTACACCTTC,CASSYNRDRVNYGYTF
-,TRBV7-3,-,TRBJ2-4,TGTGCCAGCAGCTTAAATCCCGGGGCCCGAGGGGACATTCAGTACTTC,CASSLNPGARGDIQYF
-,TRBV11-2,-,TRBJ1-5,TGTGCCAGCAGCTTATGGGACCGAAATCAGCCCCAGCATTTT,CASSLWDRNQPQHF
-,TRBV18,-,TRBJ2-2,TGTGCCAGCTCACCACCATTGAGTTACACCGGGGAGCTGTTTTTT,CASSPPLSYTGELFF
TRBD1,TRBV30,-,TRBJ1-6,TGTGCCTGGAGCCTCGGACAGGGCGACAATTCACCCCTCCACTTT,CAWSLGQGDNSPLHF
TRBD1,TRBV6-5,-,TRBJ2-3,TGTGCCAGCAGGACCGGGACAGAAGATACGCAGTATTTT,CASRTGTEDTQYF
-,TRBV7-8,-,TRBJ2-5,TGTGCCAGCAGCTCGTCGCGTGGCTTCGGAGAGACCCAGTACTTC,CASSSSRGFGETQYF
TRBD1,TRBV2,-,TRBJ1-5,TGTGCCAGCAATCAGGACAGGGAGGGAGTTGGCAATCAGCCCCAGCATTTT,CASNQDREGVGNQPQHF
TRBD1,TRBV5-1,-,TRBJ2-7,TGCGCCAGCAGCTTGACAGGGGCTTACGAGCAGTACTTC,CASSLTGAYEQYF
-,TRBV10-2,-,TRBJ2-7,TGCGCCAGCAGTGAGTCCGGGGCCAACTACGAGCAGTACTTC,CASSESGANYEQYF
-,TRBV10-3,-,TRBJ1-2,TGTGCCATCAGTGAGCCAGACAGTTATGGCTACACCTTC,CAISEPDSYGYTF
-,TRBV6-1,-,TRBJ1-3,TGTGCCAGCGACCAGGGAAACACCATATATTTT,CASDQGNTIYF
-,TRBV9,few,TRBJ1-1,TGTGCCAGCAGCAAGGACCTGGATACTGAAGCTTTCTTT,CASSKDLDTEAFF